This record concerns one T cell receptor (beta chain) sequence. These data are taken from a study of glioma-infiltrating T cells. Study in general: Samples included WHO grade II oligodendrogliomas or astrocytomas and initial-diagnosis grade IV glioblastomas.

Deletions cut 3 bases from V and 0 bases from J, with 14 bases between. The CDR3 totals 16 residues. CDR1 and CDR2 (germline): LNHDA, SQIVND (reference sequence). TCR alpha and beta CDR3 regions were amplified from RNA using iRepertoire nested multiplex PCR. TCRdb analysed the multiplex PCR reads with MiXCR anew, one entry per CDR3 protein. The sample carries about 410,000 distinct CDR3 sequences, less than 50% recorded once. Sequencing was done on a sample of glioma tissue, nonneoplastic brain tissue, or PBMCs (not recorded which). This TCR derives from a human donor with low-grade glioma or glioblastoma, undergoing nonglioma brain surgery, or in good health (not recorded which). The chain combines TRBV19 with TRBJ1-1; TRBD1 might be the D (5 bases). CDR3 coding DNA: TGTGCCAGTAGTATTATCGGGACTTCTCTGAACACTGAAGCTTTCTTT. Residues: CASSIIGTSLNTEAFF.